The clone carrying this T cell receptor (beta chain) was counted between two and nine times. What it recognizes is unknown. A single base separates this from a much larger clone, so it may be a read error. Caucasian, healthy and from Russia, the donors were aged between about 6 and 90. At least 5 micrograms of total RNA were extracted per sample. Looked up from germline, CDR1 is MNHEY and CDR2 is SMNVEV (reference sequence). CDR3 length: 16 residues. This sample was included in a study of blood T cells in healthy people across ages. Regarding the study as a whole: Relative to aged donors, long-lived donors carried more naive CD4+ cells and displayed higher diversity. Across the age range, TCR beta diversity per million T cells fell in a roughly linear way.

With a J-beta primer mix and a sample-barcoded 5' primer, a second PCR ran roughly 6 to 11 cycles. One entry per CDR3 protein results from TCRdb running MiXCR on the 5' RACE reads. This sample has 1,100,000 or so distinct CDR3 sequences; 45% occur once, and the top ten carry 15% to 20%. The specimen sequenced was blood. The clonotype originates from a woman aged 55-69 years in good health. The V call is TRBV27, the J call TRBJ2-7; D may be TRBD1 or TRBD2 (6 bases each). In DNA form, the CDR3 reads TGTACCAGCAGTTTCTCGGGTTCGGGGGTAGGGGGTACCCAGTACTTC. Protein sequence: CTSSFSGSGVGGTQYF.